The sequence of this TCR beta chain was determined in a study of control samples from healthy donors and cancer patients. Sequenced by immunoSEQ multiplex PCR; TCRdb stores in-frame clones only, minus some. The sample lists about 130,000 clones; 75% to 95% were seen once. Trimming shortened V by 4 bases and J by 0 bases, and 11 bases separated the two germline ends. The CDR3 extends over 15 amino acids. Germline CDR1 reads MGHRA; CDR2 reads YSYEKL. In this sample, this clone turned up once. V gene TRBV4-1 combines with J gene TRBJ2-3; no clear D. Sequencing used blood. The TCR originated in a man aged 18 to 35 in good health. For the CDR3, the DNA is TGCGCCAGCAGCCCTACTACCTATAGCACAGATACGCAGTATTTT. This translates into CASSPTTYSTDTQYF.